These T cell receptor beta chains were read from a single sample in a study of CD4+ T cells in melanoma. The data were produced by immunoSEQ multiplex PCR, yet TCRdb's version contains in-frame clones alone and is incomplete. In the table there are around 12,000 clones, roughly two thirds of which are singletons. Specimen: cells from a culture (not recorded whether cultured in vitro). The receptors were sampled from a human donor with melanoma. CDR3s include the opening cysteine and the closing phenylalanine or tryptophan. The D gene is left open where the match is weak. Clone size is given for some rows only: seen once, a few or many times, or a class if the clone is expanded.

V	D	size	J	DNA	CDR3
TRBV27	.	few	TRBJ1-2	TGTGCCAGCAGAGAACCGGGACGAGGCTACACCTTC	CASREPGRGYTF
TRBV5-6	.	few	TRBJ1-3	TGTGCCAGCAGCTTCACAGGCTCTGGAAACACCATATATTTT	CASSFTGSGNTIYF
TRBV11-2	.	.	TRBJ1-3	TGTGCCAGCACCCAAACCCAAAACACCATATATTTT	CASTQTQNTIYF
TRBV7-6	.	.	TRBJ1-3	TGTGCCAGCAGCTGGAGCTCTGGAAACACCATATATTTT	CASSWSSGNTIYF
TRBV11-2	.	.	TRBJ1-1	TGTGCCAGCAGCTTAGCACCGGTGAACACTGAAGCTTTCTTT	CASSLAPVNTEAFF
TRBV6-5	TRBD1	few	TRBJ1-1	TGTGCCAGCAGTCAGAGACAGGGCACTGAAGCTTTCTTT	CASSQRQGTEAFF
TRBV7-9	TRBD2	few	TRBJ2-2	TGTGCAAGCAGGAGCACCAGGCTAGCGGGGGAAGGAGGGGAGCTGTTTTTT	CASRSTRLAGEGGELFF
TRBV28	.	few	TRBJ2-2	TGTGCCAGCAGTTTCATGATGACTGGGGAGCTGTTTTTT	CASSFMMTGELFF
TRBV5-1	.	.	TRBJ2-5	TGCGCCAGCAGCTTGGAACCAAGTGTAGCCGCGGAGACCCAGTACTTC	CASSLEPSVAAETQYF
TRBV19	.	once	TRBJ1-5	TGTGCCAGTAGACGCCCTTATAGCAATCAGCCCCAGCATTTT	CASRRPYSNQPQHF
TRBV7-8	TRBD1	.	TRBJ2-2	TGTGCCAGCAGCTTAAGGGACAGTGGAAGGGAGCTGTTTTTT	CASSLRDSGRELFF
TRBV4-1	TRBD1	.	TRBJ1-3	TGCGCCAGCAGCCCCCGGGACAGGGCCTGGAGGGGTGGAAACACCATATATTTT	CASSPRDRAWRGGNTIYF
TRBV4-1	.	.	TRBJ2-1	TGCGCCAGCAGCCAAGAAGGGACACGCAATGAGCAGTTCTTC	CASSQEGTRNEQFF
TRBV7-3	.	few	TRBJ1-3	TGTGCCAGCAGCTTAAACCGGGGGAACACCATATATTTT	CASSLNRGNTIYF
TRBV10-1	.	.	TRBJ2-7	TGCGCCAGCAGGGAGCAAGAAGCCTACGAGCAGTACTTC	CASREQEAYEQYF
TRBV12-5	.	few	TRBJ1-1	TGTGCTAGTGGTTTGGCTAAGGGAAATCTCTACACTGAAGCTTTCTTT	CASGLAKGNLYTEAFF
TRBV25-1	.	.	TRBJ1-5	TGTGCCAGCAGTCCCCAGGGTGGAGGTAGCAATCAGCCCCAGCATTTT	CASSPQGGGSNQPQHF
TRBV30	.	.	TRBJ2-7	TGTGCCTGGAGTTCGGGTCTTTACGAGCAGTACTTC	CAWSSGLYEQYF
TRBV5-4	TRBD1	.	TRBJ2-4	TGTGCCAGCAGCTGGGCGGACAGGGGAAACATTCAGTACTTC	CASSWADRGNIQYF
TRBV6-5	.	.	TRBJ2-7	TGTGCCAGCAGTTACTCTGGGCAAGTCTACGAGCAGTACTTC	CASSYSGQVYEQYF
TRBV2	.	medium-sized	TRBJ1-6	TGTGCCAGTCACAGTGGGGTCAATTCACCCCTCCACTTT	CASHSGVNSPLHF
TRBV11-1	.	.	TRBJ2-3	TGTGCCAGCAGCCCAGGACTGAGCACAGATACGCAGTATTTT	CASSPGLSTDTQYF
TRBV5-5	.	.	TRBJ2-3	TGTGCCAGCAGCCGCACTTCACCAGATACGCAGTATTTT	CASSRTSPDTQYF
TRBV19	.	.	TRBJ1-2	TGTGCCAGTAGTAGGGCAACAGCTGCTTATGGCTACACCTTC	CASSRATAAYGYTF
TRBV28	.	.	TRBJ2-5	TGTGCCAGCAGTTTCGGAGAGACCCAGTACTTC	CASSFGETQYF
TRBV4-1	TRBD2	.	TRBJ2-1	TGCGCCAGCAGCCAAGCCCGGGGGGGTACCTACAATGAGCAGTTCTTC	CASSQARGGTYNEQFF
TRBV30	.	few	TRBJ2-2	TGTGCCTGTCCCTCCCGGACAGCGAACACCGGGGAGCTGTTTTTT	CACPSRTANTGELFF
TRBV14	TRBD1	.	TRBJ1-3	TGTGCCAGCAGCCCTCGACAGGGTCCTGGAAACACCATATATTTT	CASSPRQGPGNTIYF
TRBV29-1	.	.	TRBJ1-3	TGCAGCGCCAAGGGGATTGGAAACACCATATATTTT	CSAKGIGNTIYF
TRBV6-6	.	.	TRBJ1-1	TGTGCCAGCAGTTACCCGACAAGATTCATGAACACTGAAGCTTTCTTT	CASSYPTRFMNTEAFF
TRBV25-1	.	medium-sized	TRBJ1-2	TGTGCCAGCACCCTAGAAGGGGTCCAGGGCTACACCTTC	CASTLEGVQGYTF
TRBV5-1	TRBD1	.	TRBJ1-2	TGCGCCAGCAGCTTGGGGGACAGGCGAAACTATGGCTACACCTTC	CASSLGDRRNYGYTF
TRBV2	TRBD1	.	TRBJ1-1	TGTGCCAGCACTCGGACAGGGTTGAACACTGAAGCTTTCTTT	CASTRTGLNTEAFF
TRBV5-1	.	.	TRBJ1-1	TGCGCCAGCAGCCCGTCGGTCCAAGCCCTCATAGCTTTCTTT	CASSPSVQALIAFF
TRBV10-3	.	.	TRBJ2-1	TGTGCCATCAGTGAGTCTATAGGGACACCGACTGACTCCAATGAGCAGTTCTTC	CAISESIGTPTDSNEQFF
TRBV27	.	.	TRBJ1-1	TGTGCCAGCAGTTTACGGGGGGGGGCCGAGGAAGCTTTCTTT	CASSLRGGAEEAFF
TRBV6-5	TRBD1	few	TRBJ1-2	TGTGCCAGCAGTTACTCGAAAGAGGGGGCCACCTATACATACACCTTC	CASSYSKEGATYTYTF
TRBV6-1	.	.	TRBJ2-3	TGTGCCAGCAGGGCGGGGGCCAGCACAGATACGCAGTATTTT	CASRAGASTDTQYF
TRBV7-9	TRBD2	.	TRBJ2-5	TGTGCCAGCAGCCCGGGCGGGGGGCAGGCAGAGACCCAGTACTTC	CASSPGGGQAETQYF
TRBV30	TRBD2	.	TRBJ2-6	TGTGCCTGGACGGGCGGGGGGGCTTTTTATGGGGCCAACGTCCTGACCTTC	CAWTGGGAFYGANVLTF
TRBV19	TRBD1	.	TRBJ2-4	TGTGCCAGTAGTACGGTCCAGGGGGATATAGCCAAAAACATTCAGTACTTC	CASSTVQGDIAKNIQYF
TRBV18	.	.	TRBJ2-3	TGTGCCAGCTCACGGGCAGGACAAACAGGGGATACGCAGTATTTT	CASSRAGQTGDTQYF